This T cell receptor (beta chain) was recovered during a study of PD-1 blockade in mismatch repair-deficient tumors. Clones were sequenced by immunoSEQ multiplex PCR, and TCRdb holds only the in-frame ones, with some missing. The data contain some 48,000 clones, 81% of them singletons. Sequenced material: peripheral blood, taken roughly 21 weeks after starting pembrolizumab. This clonotype originated in an adult with mismatch repair-deficient cancer.

The CDR3 DNA follows: TGTGCCAGCAGCTTTGCAGGTGATGAGACCCAGTACTTC. This translates into CASSFAGDETQYF. The chain recombines TRBV7-2 with TRBJ2-5, with unresolved D. Germline CDR1 reads SGHTA; CDR2 reads FQGNSA. CDR3 length: 13 residues. Trimming took off 3 bases at V and 5 bases at J, with 10 bases between the two ends. Based on the CDR3 plus reference TRBV7-2 and TRBJ2-5, the full variable domain is GAGVSQSPSNKVTEKGKDVELRCDPISGHTALYWYRQSLGQGLEFLIYFQGNSAPDKSGLPSDRFSAERTGGSVSTLTIQRTQQEDSAVYLCASSFAGDETQYFGPGTRLLVL.